A single sample is the source of the 19 T cell receptor beta chains below, sequenced in a study of low-dose radiotherapy and immunotherapy resistance in tumors. As for time point: after trial treatment. Documented treatment: LDRT plus nivolumab, ipilimumab, low-dose cyclophosphamide and aspirin (RACIN trial). With TRAV- and TRBV-specific primers, first-strand cDNA was made, covering the alpha and beta chains. A constant-region primer paired with the V-primer adapter amplified TCRs over roughly 18 PCR cycles. Each CDR3 protein gets one entry after TCRdb re-called the reads with MiXCR. The sample lists some 100,000 distinct CDR3 sequences, roughly 19% occurring once. The sequenced sample was PBMCs, obtained after low-dose radiotherapy plus immunotherapy. These receptors originate from a female donor with ovarian cancer.

This clonotype was found a few times. The V gene is TRBV2, the J gene TRBJ2-5, with 7 bases matching TRBD2. The CDR3 has 18 residues. With 7 bases clipped from V and 3 bases from J, the junction kept 20 bases outside the gene matches. Germline-derived CDR1 and CDR2 are SNHLY and FYNNEI. CDR3 nucleotide sequence: TGTGCCAGCACCCACCTAGCGGCTAGCCTTGAGTGGAAAGAGACCCAGTACTTC. Translating gives CASTHLAASLEWKETQYF.

The sample holds many counts of this clonotype. The rearrangement joins TRBV11-2 to TRBJ2-3, with D unresolved. Germline V gene data show CDR1 as SGHAT and CDR2 as FQNNGV. V lost 5 bases to trimming and J lost 2 bases, with 11 bases between them. This CDR3 has 14 residues. CDR3 amino acids: CASSITELTDTQYF. The CDR3 DNA sequence: TGTGCCAGCAGCATTACGGAGCTCACAGATACGCAGTATTTT.

Ten or more counts support this clonotype. The rearrangement links TRBV5-1 to TRBJ2-7, with D possibly being TRBD1 or TRBD2 (5 bases each). Trimming took 2 bases from V and 7 from J, leaving 10 bases between them. Per germline, CDR1 SGHRS and CDR2 YFSETQ. The CDR3 is 12 residues long. CDR3 amino acids: CASSFGTGEQYF. In nucleotides, the CDR3 is TGCGCCAGCAGCTTCGGGACGGGTGAGCAGTACTTC.

At least ten counts were recorded for this clonotype. The chain combines TRBV20-1 with TRBJ2-5; possible D gene TRBD2, 6 bases. CDR3 length: 13 amino acids. V lost 6 bases, J lost 5 bases, and 16 bases lay in between. The germline CDR1 and CDR2 sequences are DFQATT and SNEGSKA (reference sequence). Written as DNA, the CDR3 is TGCAGTGCAACGGCCGCGGCGGGGGAGACCCAGTACTTC. Its protein product is CSATAAAGETQYF.

This clonotype was recorded many times. CDR3 in amino acids: CASSQAGGVNTGELFF. CDR3 bases: TGTGCCAGCAGCCAAGCGGGCGGGGTGAACACCGGGGAGCTGTTTTTT. The chain uses TRBV3-1 and TRBJ2-2; a weak D match, TRBD2 (6 bases). Germline loops: CDR1 LGHDT, CDR2 YNNKEL (reference sequence). The CDR3 length is 16 residues. Trimming shortened V by 1 base and J by 1 base, and 10 bases separated the two germline ends.

This clonotype was observed many times. The chain carries TRBV4-3 and TRBJ2-1; TRBD2 matches at 13 bases. V was pared by 4 bases and J by 9 bases, with 9 bases of the junction left unmatched. The CDR3 is 16 residues long. Germline CDR1 reads LGHNA; CDR2 reads YSLEER. The CDR3 here is CASSPPRGLAGTEQFF. The CDR3 DNA reads as TGCGCCAGCAGCCCACCCCGGGGACTAGCGGGAACTGAGCAGTTCTTC.

At least ten counts were recorded for this clonotype. This chain joins TRBV6-2 or TRBV6-3 and TRBJ2-7, with 7 bases fitting TRBD1. After removal of 9 bases from V and 2 bases from J, the junction contained 4 bases not matched to a gene. Germline loops: CDR1 MNHEY, CDR2 SVGEGT. The CDR3 contains 12 residues. CDR3 sequence (DNA): TGTGCCAGGACAGGGTTAGCCTACGAGCAGTACTTC. Its protein is CARTGLAYEQYF.

This clonotype was seen many times. This chain joins TRBV27 and TRBJ1-2; 9 nucleotides line up with TRBD1. The V and J ends lost 7 bases and 5 bases, in that order; junction bases with no gene match: 5. The CDR3 runs 13 residues. Germline V gene sequence: CDR1 MNHEY, CDR2 SMNVEV (reference sequence). The CDR3 region has the DNA TGTGCCAGCATGCCGGACAGGGGTTATGGCTACACCTTC. Its translation is CASMPDRGYGYTF.

The table lists this clonotype with a few counts. This rearrangement joins TRBV30 to TRBJ1-5, with unresolved D. V lost 1 base and J lost 4, with 8 bases in between. Looked up from germline, CDR1 is GTSNPN and CDR2 is SVGIG (reference sequence). This CDR3 spans 13 amino acids. CDR3 sequence reads: CAWSGLQNQPQHF. The CDR3 region has the DNA TGTGCCTGGAGTGGACTTCAGAATCAGCCCCAGCATTTT.

At least ten counts were recorded for this clonotype. The CDR3 nucleotides are TGTGCCAGCAGCTTGGCACAGGGGAAGGGCACTGAAGCTTTCTTT. It encodes CASSLAQGKGTEAFF. This rearrangement joins TRBV5-4 to TRBJ1-1; the match to TRBD1 covers 7 bases. CDR1 and CDR2 from the germline V gene are SGHNT and YYREEE (reference sequence). CDR3 size: 15 residues. V gave up 0 bases and J gave up 4 bases; unmatched junction bases: 6. Together with reference TRBV5-4 and TRBJ1-1, the CDR3 gives the full variable domain: ETGVTQSPTHLIKTRGQQVTLRCSSQSGHNTVSWYQQALGQGPQFIFQYYREEENGRGNFPPRFSGLQFPNYSSELNVNALELDDSALYLCASSLAQGKGTEAFFGQGTRLTVV.

This clonotype was seen at least ten times. The CDR3 sequence: CASSLAGGVETPLHF. In DNA, the CDR3 is TGCGCCAGCAGCTTGGCCGGGGGCGTGGAGACACCCCTCCACTTT. V and J are TRBV5-1 and TRBJ1-6, with D perhaps TRBD1 (6 bases). The CDR3 contains 15 residues. The V gene's germline CDR1 is SGHRS and CDR2 YFSETQ. V lost 0 bases to trimming and J lost 11 bases, with 15 bases between them.

In its sample, this clonotype was seen many times. This chain uses TRBV15 with TRBJ2-6, with 9 bases lining up with TRBD2. With V trimmed by 9 bases and J by 4 bases, 13 bases remained unmatched. The CDR3 consists of 17 residues. Per germline, CDR1 LNHNV and CDR2 YYDKDF (reference sequence). Here the CDR3 DNA reads TGTGCCACTTCTCGGGCGGGAGGGGCGGGCGGGGCCAACGTCCTGACTTTC. Amino acid sequence: CATSRAGGAGGANVLTF. The full variable domain, rest sourced from reference TRBV15 and TRBJ2-6, is DAMVIQNPRYQVTQFGKPVTLSCSQTLNHNVMYWYQQKSSQAPKLLFHYYDKDFNNEADTPDNFQSRRPNTSFCFLDIRSPGLGDTAMYLCATSRAGGAGGANVLTFGAGSRLTVL.

This clonotype was recorded at least ten times. V and J are TRBV7-2 and TRBJ2-5; the match to TRBD2 covers 9 bases. Looked up from germline, CDR1 is SGHTA and CDR2 is FQGNSA. The CDR3 runs to 16 residues. Germline trimming cut 1 base from V and 6 bases from J; bases unmatched to any gene: 9. CDR3 bases: TGTGCCAGCAGCTTAGAAGCTAGGCGGGGGGGCCAGACCCAGTACTTC. Encoded protein: CASSLEARRGGQTQYF.

As regards this clonotype: A read error likely explains this, since a far larger clone differs by one base. The chain couples TRBV11-2 to TRBJ2-7; TRBD1 matches 8 bases. CDR3 length: 13 residues. J was trimmed by 5 bases and V by 5 bases; bases with no gene match: 5. Germline V lookup: CDR1 SGHAT, CDR2 FQNNGV. CDR3: CASSADRAHEQYF. DNA of the CDR3: TGTGCCAGCAGCGCGGACAGGGCCCACGAGCAGTACTTC.

This clonotype was counted at least ten times. The chain couples TRBV11-1 to TRBJ2-2, with 8 nucleotides matching TRBD1. Looked up from germline, CDR1 is SGHAT and CDR2 is FQDESV (reference sequence). This CDR3 has 17 residues. Trimming took 1 base from V and 0 from J; bases not matched to a gene: 4. The CDR3 region is CASSLVQGQANTGELFF. The CDR3 DNA reads as TGTGCCAGCAGCTTAGTTCAGGGACAGGCGAACACCGGGGAGCTGTTTTTT.

This clonotype was recorded many times. The genes are TRBV28 and TRBJ2-7; D is tentatively TRBD1 or TRBD2 (5 bases each). Germline CDR1 reads MDHEN; CDR2 reads SYDVKM. V was shortened by 1 base and J by 3 bases, with 10 bases between the two germline ends. This CDR3 has 14 amino acids. CDR3 residues: CASSLSGTLYEQYF. The CDR3 DNA reads as TGTGCCAGCAGTTTATCGGGGACCCTCTACGAGCAGTACTTC.

The chain recombines TRBV4-1 with TRBJ1-1, with 7 nucleotides matching TRBD1. This CDR3 contains 15 residues. The V segment lost 0 bases and the J segment 0 bases; nucleotides outside the gene matches: 1. Germline-derived CDR1 and CDR2 are MGHRA and YSYEKL. The CDR3 is CASSQETGMNTEAFF. The CDR3 region has the DNA TGCGCCAGCAGCCAAGAGACAGGGATGAACACTGAAGCTTTCTTT.

This clonotype was observed many times. This chain links TRBV30 with TRBJ1-6, with D unclear. The germline V gene has CDR1 GTSNPN and CDR2 SVGIG (reference sequence). Trimming pared 0 bases from V and 7 bases from J, leaving 10 bases between. This CDR3 has 14 amino acids. The DNA for the CDR3 is TGTGCCTGGAGTGTCACGGGCTGGAATTCACCCCTCCACTTT. It is translated as CAWSVTGWNSPLHF.

Many counts were recorded for this clonotype. The V gene is TRBV28, the J gene TRBJ2-5; the D gene is possibly TRBD2 (6 bases). The germline CDR1 and CDR2 sequences are MDHEN and SYDVKM. The CDR3 consists of 14 residues. V was trimmed by 5 bases and J by 4 bases, leaving 14 bases between them. The CDR3 spells CASSRLQGGETQYF. CDR3 nucleotides: TGTGCCAGCAGTAGACTCCAGGGAGGAGAGACCCAGTACTTC.